The T cell receptor (beta chain) under discussion was sequenced for a study of Graves' ophthalmopathy and Graves' hyperthyroidism. RNA transcripts yielded amplified TCR beta CDR3 regions. RT-PCR was first run with HTBI primers, then multiplex PCR in a second round. TCRdb re-analysed the multiplex PCR reads in MiXCR, keeping a single row per CDR3 protein. The sample carries 350,000 to 400,000 distinct CDR3 sequences, 15% to 17% recorded once. V was pared by 3 bases and J by 3 bases, with 9 bases between. Germline CDR1 MNHEY, CDR2 SVGAGI. The CDR3 has 14 amino acids. This clonotype was counted many times.

This chain links TRBV6-5 with TRBJ1-5; no clear D gene. The source of this sequence is a woman between 18 and 30 years old with stable Graves' hyperthyroidism. Sequencing was done on a sample of peripheral blood. The CDR3 sequence is CASSYLGPNQPQHF. The CDR3 DNA follows: TGTGCCAGCAGTTATCTTGGCCCCAATCAGCCCCAGCATTTT.